The present T cell receptor beta chain was sequenced within a study of cytomegalovirus exposure and HLA in healthy donors. Across the study: The approximately 120 validation repertoires used the same platform as the 500 to 700 first-cohort repertoires, a later analysis reported. General study findings and limits: Under in vitro conditions, a few CMV-associated chains were confirmed as specific for CMV antigens. Investigators reported 150 to 200 TCR beta chains as tied to cytomegalovirus.

Germline trimming cut 7 bases from V and 6 bases from J; bases unmatched to any gene: 10. The CDR3 runs to 15 residues. The germline gives CDR1 SEHNR, CDR2 FQNEAQ (reference sequence). To note about this clone: The antigen is undetermined.

Only in-frame clones appear in the TCRdb table, and some are missing; sequencing was by immunoSEQ multiplex PCR. This sample carries tens of thousands of clones, 80% to 95% of them seen once, and the ten largest clones take about 3.9%. The donors were in the approximately 120-subject validation cohort, distinct from the approximately 610-subject first cohort. Sequencing was carried out using PBMCs. The receptor comes from a woman in her thirties in good health and CMV-seronegative. J is TRBJ2-1 and V is TRBV7-9; the match to TRBD2 covers 9 bases. CDR3 nucleotides: TGTGCCAGCACCGGTAGCGGGAGTGGGATCAATGAGCAGTTCTTC. It specifies CASTGSGSGINEQFF.